This TCR beta chain is drawn from a study of blood T cell repertoires in COVID-19. The CDR3 contains 13 residues. V lost 3 bases to trimming and J lost 5 bases, with 7 bases between them. The germline CDR1 and CDR2 sequences are SGHAT and FQNNGV. In the study's own analysis: For nucleated cells, counts were estimated from reference gene primer amplification. This table comes from immunoSEQ multiplex PCR, and its TCRdb copy is limited to in-frame clones, with some not included. V and J calls and clone size are given by that table; D and trimming were obtained from the DNA. Of fewer than 250,000 clones in the sample, roughly 85% were seen once.

This chain connects TRBV11-2 to TRBJ1-4; D gene unclear. Sequencing used PBMCs or T cells enriched from blood (not recorded which). This receptor was identified in a middle-aged woman who had been exposed to COVID-19. The CDR3 here is CASSFPGNEKLFF. The CDR3 DNA follows: TGTGCCAGCAGCTTTCCGGGGAATGAAAAACTGTTTTTT.